Listed here is a single T cell receptor (beta chain). The antigen remains undetermined. A multiplex PCR was run with 60 Vbeta primers and 13 Jbeta primers. Using immunoSEQ multiplex PCR, the repertoire was profiled, and TCRdb retains in-frame clones only, with some absent. The sample holds roughly 170,000 clones; roughly 83% are singletons and the top ten take under 1.1%. This specimen comes from a study of cytomegalovirus exposure and HLA in healthy donors. Study background: The study's early data release held 75 million to 95 million unique TCRs from HLA-typed donors.

Overall study findings and caveats: A missense variant in DCLRE1C was later tied to TCR beta V- and J-gene trimming. An analysis that came later showed most CMV-associated TCR beta chains appearing HLA-restricted. It was in a later analysis that TCR association rates were seen to vary by HLA locus, highest for DRB1 and lowest for HLA-C.

The CDR3 extends over 14 amino acids. Germline V gene sequence: CDR1 SGHTA, CDR2 FQGNSA. V dropped 4 bases and J dropped 5 bases, with 14 bases sitting between them. The genes are TRBV7-2 and TRBJ1-1, with D possibly TRBD1 on 5 matching bases. Material for sequencing was PBMCs. The TCR sequence derives from a man under 40 in good health and CMV-seronegative. The CDR3 reads CASSYRGGRTEAFF. CDR3 in DNA: TGTGCCAGCAGCTACCGGGGGGGGAGGACTGAAGCTTTCTTT.